The T cell receptor (beta chain) described here comes from a study of blood T cell repertoires in COVID-19. The overall study: Researchers got acute and convalescent COVID-19 samples from the United States, Italy and Spain.

The method was immunoSEQ multiplex PCR; TCRdb's version includes in-frame clones alone and lacks a portion of them. The sample has approximately 200,000 clones, roughly 92% seen once. Germline CDR1 and CDR2: MNHEY and SMNVEV (reference sequence). This CDR3 contains 15 residues. Trimming at V came to 3 bases and at J to 3 bases, leaving 4 bases not matched to a gene. The Seattle site enrolled patients during active infection and followed them longitudinally. This receptor was identified in a man younger than 40 with COVID-19, enrolled during active disease. V and J are TRBV27 and TRBJ2-3, with 9 bases lining up with TRBD1. The source material was peripheral blood. CDR3 protein: CASSLETGGTDTQYF. As DNA, the CDR3 is TGTGCCAGCAGTTTGGAGACAGGGGGTACAGATACGCAGTATTTT.